A single sample is the source of the 8 T cell receptor beta chains below, sequenced in a study of blood T cells in healthy people across ages. A sample-barcoded 5' primer and a J-beta primer mix were used in a second PCR of roughly 7 to 12 cycles. TCRdb reanalysed the 5' RACE reads using MiXCR and keeps one entry per CDR3 protein. The table includes about 620,000 distinct CDR3 sequences, roughly 21% detected once. The sequenced sample consisted of blood. These receptors came from a man in his 70s in good health.

This clonotype was recorded a few times. The chain recombines TRBV18 with TRBJ2-5; D gene uncertain. CDR3 size: 13 residues. V gave up 3 bases and J gave up 5 bases, with 10 bases separating them. CDR1 and CDR2 (germline): KGHSH, LQKENI. The chain's CDR3 is CASSPDHLETQYF. The CDR3 DNA is TGTGCCAGCTCACCGGACCACTTGGAGACCCAGTACTTC.

This clonotype has just a few counts. V and J are TRBV29-1 and TRBJ2-2; TRBD2 aligns across 7 bases. CDR1 is SQVTM, CDR2 ANQGSEA, per germline. This CDR3 contains 13 residues. The V gene end was trimmed by 7 bases and the J gene end by 3 bases; junction bases not matched to a gene: 5. CDR3 nucleotides: TGCAGCGGGGGACTACTTGACACCGGGGAGCTGTTTTTT. Translating it yields CSGGLLDTGELFF.

This clonotype came up many times. The chain joins TRBV4-1 to TRBJ2-2; 7 positions match TRBD2. Germline CDR1 MGHRA, CDR2 YSYEKL. The CDR3 covers 17 residues. With V trimmed by 1 base and J by 4 bases, 9 bases remained unmatched. In nucleotides, the CDR3 is TGCGCCAGCAGCCAAGTTGCGGCGGGAGTAGTCACCGGGGAGCTGTTTTTT. Translation gives CASSQVAAGVVTGELFF.

In this sample, this clonotype turned up many times. The V gene is TRBV7-9, the J gene TRBJ2-1; 12 bases are a match to TRBD2. V gave up 3 bases and J gave up 7 bases; unmatched junction bases: 1. The CDR3 extends over 14 amino acids. Germline V lookup: CDR1 SEHNR, CDR2 FQNEAQ (reference sequence). The CDR3 protein is CASSLTSGSNEQFF. CDR3 DNA: TGTGCCAGCAGCTTGACTAGCGGGAGTAATGAGCAGTTCTTC.

This chain uses TRBV20-1 with TRBJ2-4; D may match TRBD1 or TRBD2 (5 bases each). With 3 bases removed from V and 2 bases from J, the gap between germline ends came to 11 bases. The CDR3 extends over 14 amino acids. Germline V gene lookup returns CDR1 DFQATT and CDR2 SNEGSKA (reference sequence). The CDR3 DNA reads as TGCAGTGCTAGTCCTCCGGGACCCAAAAACATTCAGTACTTC. Protein product: CSASPPGPKNIQYF.

Written as DNA, the CDR3 is TGCGCCAGCAGCTTTACCGGGACAGAGCTCACCTACGAGCAGTACTTC. Translated, it gives CASSFTGTELTYEQYF. This chain uses TRBV5-1 with TRBJ2-7; 7 bases are shared with TRBD1. The CDR3 consists of 16 residues. The germline V gene encodes CDR1 SGHRS and CDR2 YFSETQ. V gave up 2 bases and J gave up 2 bases; unmatched junction bases: 10.

The chain has TRBV4-3 and TRBJ2-2, with a weak D call TRBD2 (6 bases). Per germline, CDR1 LGHNA and CDR2 YSLEER. V was cut by 1 base and J by 7 bases, with 16 bases left in between. This CDR3 spans 16 amino acids. CDR3 nucleotides: TGCGCCAGCAGCCAAGTGGGGGGTGTCGGGGACGGGGAGCTGTTTTTT. Amino acids: CASSQVGGVGDGELFF.

The table lists this clonotype with many counts. The chain combines TRBV2 with TRBJ2-7, with D possibly matching TRBD1 (6 bases). CDR1 is SNHLY and CDR2 is FYNNEI in the germline V gene. V dropped 2 bases and J dropped 4 bases, with 6 bases sitting between them. CDR3 length: 12 residues. The CDR3 is CASSETGYEQYF. Here the CDR3 DNA reads TGTGCCAGCAGTGAAACAGGGTACGAGCAGTACTTC.